The following is a T cell receptor beta chain sequence with its context. What it binds is unknown. One end of the junction fails to match germline, which may point to a read error. Per the germline V gene, CDR1 is SNHLY and CDR2 is FYNNEI. CDR3 length: 11 amino acids. PCR primers comprised 60 Vbeta and 13 Jbeta primers. The protocol was immunoSEQ multiplex PCR, while the TCRdb copy is restricted to in-frame clones and leaves out a portion. Of under 200,000 clones listed, about three quarters were seen once; the top ten hold around 2.8%. The sample belongs to a study of cytomegalovirus exposure and HLA in healthy donors. Notes on the study in general: The authors assumed roughly uniform sequencing depth across donors for presence/absence analyses. Relative to equally common others, HLA-associated TCR beta chains showed greater clonal expansion in a later analysis. Earlier analysis yielded a pattern in which most TCR beta V segments were productive about 90% or about 30% of the time.

V usage is TRBV2 and J usage is TRBJ1-4; 8 nucleotides align to TRBD1. Source material: PBMCs. The TCR originated in a woman in her forties in good health and CMV-seropositive. The CDR3 protein is CASSLGQGLFF. The CDR3 region has the DNA TGTGCCAGCAGCCTAGGACAGGGACTTTTCTTT.